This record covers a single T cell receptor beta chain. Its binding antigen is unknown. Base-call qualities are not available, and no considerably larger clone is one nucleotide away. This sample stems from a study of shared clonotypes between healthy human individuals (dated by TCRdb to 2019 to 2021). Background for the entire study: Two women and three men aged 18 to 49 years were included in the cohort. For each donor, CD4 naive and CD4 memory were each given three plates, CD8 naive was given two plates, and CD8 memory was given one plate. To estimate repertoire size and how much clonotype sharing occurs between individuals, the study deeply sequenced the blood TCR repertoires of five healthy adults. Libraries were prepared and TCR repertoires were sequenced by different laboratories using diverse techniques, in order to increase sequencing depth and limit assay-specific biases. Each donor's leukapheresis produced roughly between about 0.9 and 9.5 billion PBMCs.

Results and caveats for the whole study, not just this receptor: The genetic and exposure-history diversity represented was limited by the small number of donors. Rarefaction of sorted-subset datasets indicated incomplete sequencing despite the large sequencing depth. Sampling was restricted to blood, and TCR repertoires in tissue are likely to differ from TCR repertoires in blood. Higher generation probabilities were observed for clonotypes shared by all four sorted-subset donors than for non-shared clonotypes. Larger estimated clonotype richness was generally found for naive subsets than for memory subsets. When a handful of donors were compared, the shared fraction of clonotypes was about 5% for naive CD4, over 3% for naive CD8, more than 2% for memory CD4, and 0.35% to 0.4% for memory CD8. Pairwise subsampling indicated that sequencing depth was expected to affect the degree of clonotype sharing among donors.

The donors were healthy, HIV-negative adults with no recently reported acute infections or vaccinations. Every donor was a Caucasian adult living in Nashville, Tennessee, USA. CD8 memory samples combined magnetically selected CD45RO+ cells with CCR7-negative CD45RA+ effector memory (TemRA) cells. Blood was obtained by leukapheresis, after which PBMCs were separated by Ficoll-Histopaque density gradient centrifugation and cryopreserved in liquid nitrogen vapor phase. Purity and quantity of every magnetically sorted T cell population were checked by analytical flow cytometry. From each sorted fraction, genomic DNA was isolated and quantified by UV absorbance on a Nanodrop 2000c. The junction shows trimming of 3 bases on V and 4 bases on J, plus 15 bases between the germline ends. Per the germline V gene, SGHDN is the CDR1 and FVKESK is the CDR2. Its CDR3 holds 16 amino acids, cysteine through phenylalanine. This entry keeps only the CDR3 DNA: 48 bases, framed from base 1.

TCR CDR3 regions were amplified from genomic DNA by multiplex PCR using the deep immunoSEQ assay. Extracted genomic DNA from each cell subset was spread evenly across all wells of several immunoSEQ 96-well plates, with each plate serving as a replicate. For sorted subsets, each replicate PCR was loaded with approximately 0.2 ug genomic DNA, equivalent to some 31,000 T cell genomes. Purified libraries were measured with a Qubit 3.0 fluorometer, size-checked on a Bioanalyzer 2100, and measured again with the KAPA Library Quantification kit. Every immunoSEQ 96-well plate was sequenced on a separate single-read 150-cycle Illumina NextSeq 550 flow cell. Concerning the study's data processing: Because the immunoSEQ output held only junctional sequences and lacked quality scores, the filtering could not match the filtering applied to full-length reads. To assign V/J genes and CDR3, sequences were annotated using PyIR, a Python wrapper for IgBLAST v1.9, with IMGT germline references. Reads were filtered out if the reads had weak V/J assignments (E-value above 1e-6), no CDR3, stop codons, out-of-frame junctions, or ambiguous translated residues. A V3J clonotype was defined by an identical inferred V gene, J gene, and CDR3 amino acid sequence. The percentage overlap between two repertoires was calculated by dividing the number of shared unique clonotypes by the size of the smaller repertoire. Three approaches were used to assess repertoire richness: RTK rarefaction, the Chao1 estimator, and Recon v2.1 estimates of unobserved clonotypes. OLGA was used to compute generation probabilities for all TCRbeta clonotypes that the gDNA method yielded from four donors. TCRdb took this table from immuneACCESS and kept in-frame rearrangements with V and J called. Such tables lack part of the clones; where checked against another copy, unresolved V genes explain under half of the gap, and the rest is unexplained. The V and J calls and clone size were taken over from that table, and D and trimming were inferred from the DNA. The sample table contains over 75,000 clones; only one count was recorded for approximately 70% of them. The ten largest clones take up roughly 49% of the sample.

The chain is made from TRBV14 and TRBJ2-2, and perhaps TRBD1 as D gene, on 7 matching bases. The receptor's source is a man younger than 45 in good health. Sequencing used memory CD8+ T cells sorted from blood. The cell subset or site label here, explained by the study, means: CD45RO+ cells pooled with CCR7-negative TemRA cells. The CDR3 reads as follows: CASSHRGVIGTGELFF. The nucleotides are TGTGCCAGCAGCCACAGGGGGGTAATTGGCACCGGGGAGCTGTTTTTT. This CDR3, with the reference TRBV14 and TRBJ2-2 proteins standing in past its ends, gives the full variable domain EAGVTQFPSHSVIEKGQTVTLRCDPISGHDNLYWYRRVMGKEIKFLLHFVKESKQDESGMPNNRFLAERTGGTYSTLKVQPAELEDSGVYFCASSHRGVIGTGELFFGEGSRLTVL.